The T cell receptor (beta chain) under discussion was sequenced for a study of CD8+ T cells in alopecia areata (dated by TCRdb to between 2017 and 2018). A note on the overall study: The treated patients took part in an open-label pilot trial in which moderate-to-severe alopecia areata was treated with oral tofacitinib at 5 to 10 mg twice daily. TCRbeta CDR3 regions were amplified by immunoSEQ multiplex PCR using 35 Vbeta forward and 13 Jbeta reverse primers. Clonality in the scalp was compared among normal scalp (n=4), patchy alopecia areata scalp (n=8), and alopecia totalis/universalis scalp (n=8). Biopsies were taken from tofacitinib-treated patients at baseline and at 4 and 24 weeks of treatment, and a later scalp biopsy was taken in several of the tofacitinib-treated patients. RNA came from the PAXgene miRNA kit for fixed scalp, the miRNeasy kit for PBMCs, and the RNeasy kit for mouse skin. High-throughput TCRbeta sequencing was used to examine T cell clonal expansion in alopecia areata in both the C3H/HeJ mouse model and human patients. For the treated patients, the SALT score, which quantifies what percentage of scalp surface area is affected, served as the measure of disease severity. On the human side, TCRbeta sequencing was run on scalp tissue and on sorted CD4+ and CD8+ peripheral blood T cells from healthy controls and from alopecia areata patients with either patchy or totalis/universalis disease. Tofacitinib was given for 6 to 18 months, followed by 6 months of follow-up off drug to assess delayed response and recurrence. The full study reports these points: Shared TCR sequences between patients were less evident than in mice, which may be partly attributable to HLA diversity in the patient population. Unlike mouse skin, which is dominated by gammadelta T cells, normal human skin has resident alphabeta T cells that are also sequenced, and this complicates analysis of the scalp TCR repertoire. Tofacitinib significantly decreased scalp clonality and the number of expanded CD8+ clones among the top 100 scalp clones. The treated cohort was small, with a single nonresponder, so links between baseline CD8+ expansion and response need larger studies. During tofacitinib treatment, many expanded lesional clones remained in scalp and blood, and this persistence may partly explain relapse after treatment is stopped. Lesional scalp, especially in alopecia totalis/universalis, showed higher clonality and more expanded CD8+ clones than normal scalp, suggesting antigenic drive.

Details on this clone: It has no known antigen specificity. It has no much larger one-base neighbor in the sample; base qualities were not kept.

Library prep was done by the immunoSEQ multiplex PCR assay. For TCR sequencing, RNA was extracted from every sample and reverse transcribed into cDNA to serve as template. SuperScript III was used to make first-strand cDNA, primed with a 2:1 mix of oligo-dT and random hexamers. A synthetic immune receptor repertoire was used to measure amplification bias, and any remaining bias was corrected computationally. Concerning the study's data processing: Raw reads were preprocessed to remove errors, and CDR3 was defined by IMGT conventions from the conserved cysteine to phenylalanine. Clonality was calculated as 1 minus Shannon entropy normalized by log2 of the number of productive unique TCRs. CD4 or CD8 identity of scalp clones was inferred by cross-referencing scalp TCRbeta sequences with sorted blood CD4 and CD8 repertoires. The clones in this table, taken by TCRdb from immuneACCESS, are in-frame only. Not every clone is retained; where verified, under half of the shortfall comes from an unresolved V gene, and the cause of the rest is unknown. V and J calls and clone size are given by that table; D and trimming were obtained from the DNA. In all, the sample holds 200,000 to 250,000 clones, and around two fifths of those were seen once. The leading ten clones occupy around 0.48% of the sample.

The sample's treatment or condition, from its label and the paper: oral pan-JAK inhibitor, 5-10 mg twice daily. Lesional scalp punch biopsies and peripheral blood were collected from alopecia areata patients. PBMCs were isolated by density centrifugation and stained for CD3, CD4 and CD8, after which CD4+ and CD8+ T cells were sorted on a FACSAria. For this chain, trimming is 6 bases at the V end and 9 bases at the J end, and the number of junction bases without a gene match is 4. CDR1 and CDR2 (MNHNY, SVGAGI) derive from the germline V gene (reference sequence). Counted from cysteine to phenylalanine, this CDR3 has 11 amino acids. Just CDR3 DNA is preserved here, 33 bases in frame from base 1.

This receptor was taken from a human donor with alopecia areata. The starting material was CD4+ T cells sorted from blood, obtained at week 34, from a patient treated with tofacitinib. The chain is assembled from TRBV6-6 and TRBJ1-2, and 7 junction bases match TRBD1. The DNA is TGTGCCAGCAGACGGGACAGCAGCTACACCTTC. Protein translation: CASRRDSSYTF.